Given below is one TCR beta chain in context. Per the authors' pipeline: Nucleated cell counts were estimated from reference gene primer amplification. Clones were sequenced by immunoSEQ multiplex PCR, and TCRdb holds only the in-frame ones, with some missing. That table gives V, J and clone size, and the DNA gave D and trimming. Here the sample spans over 85,000 clones, about 86% being singletons. This sample is part of a study of blood T cell repertoires in COVID-19. Whole-study context: Donors in the United States, Italy and Spain gave samples during acute or convalescent COVID-19. PBMCs, B-cell-depleted T cells, or T cells were the source of the cDNA or gDNA that made up the material.

After removal of 7 bases from V and 8 bases from J, the junction contained 7 bases not matched to a gene. CDR3 length equals 13 residues. Germline V gene data show CDR1 as SGHVS and CDR2 as FQNEAQ. The material sequenced was peripheral blood. This TCR was sampled from a woman in her 70s with acute or convalescent COVID-19. The V call is TRBV7-8, the J call TRBJ2-1; the match to TRBD2 covers 8 bases. CDR3 sequence: CASTPGRGDEQFF. CDR3 nucleotides: TGTGCCAGCACCCCAGGGCGGGGGGATGAGCAGTTCTTC.